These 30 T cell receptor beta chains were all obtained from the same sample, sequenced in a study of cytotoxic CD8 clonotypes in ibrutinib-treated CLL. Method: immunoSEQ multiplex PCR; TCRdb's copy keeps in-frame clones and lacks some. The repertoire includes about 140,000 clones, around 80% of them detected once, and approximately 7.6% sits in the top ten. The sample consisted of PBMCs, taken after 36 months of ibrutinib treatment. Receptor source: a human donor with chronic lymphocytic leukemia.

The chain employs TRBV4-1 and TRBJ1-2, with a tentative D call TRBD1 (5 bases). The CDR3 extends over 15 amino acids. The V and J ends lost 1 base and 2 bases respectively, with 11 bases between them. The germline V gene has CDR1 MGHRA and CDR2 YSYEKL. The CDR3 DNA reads TGCGCCAGCAGCCAAGTTTCAGACAGCAACTATGGCTACACCTTC. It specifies CASSQVSDSNYGYTF.

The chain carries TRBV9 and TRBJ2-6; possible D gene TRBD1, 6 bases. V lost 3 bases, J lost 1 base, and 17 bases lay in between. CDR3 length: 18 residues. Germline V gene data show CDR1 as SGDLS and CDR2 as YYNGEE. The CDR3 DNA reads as TGTGCCAGCAGCGCCGAGCTCCGGGACATTTCTGGGGCCAACGTCCTGACTTTC. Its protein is CASSAELRDISGANVLTF. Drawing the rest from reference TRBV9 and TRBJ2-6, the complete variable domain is DSGVTQTPKHLITATGQRVTLRCSPRSGDLSVYWYQQSLDQGLQFLIQYYNGEERAKGNILERFSAQQFPDLHSELNLSSLELGDSALYFCASSAELRDISGANVLTFGAGSRLTVL.

CDR3 residues: CASSGTSGNAYEQYF. CDR3 DNA: TGTGCCAGCAGCGGGACTAGCGGGAATGCCTACGAGCAGTACTTC. The rearrangement links TRBV2 to TRBJ2-7; 13 bases fit TRBD2. Per the germline V gene, CDR1 is SNHLY and CDR2 is FYNNEI. Unmatched junction bases numbered 4, after V lost 6 bases and J lost 2 bases. CDR3 length: 15 residues.

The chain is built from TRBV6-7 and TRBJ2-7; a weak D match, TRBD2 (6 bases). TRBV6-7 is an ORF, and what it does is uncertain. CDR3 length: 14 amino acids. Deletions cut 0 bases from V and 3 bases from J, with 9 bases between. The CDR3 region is CASSYSIGGYEQYF. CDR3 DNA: TGTGCCAGCAGTTACTCGATCGGGGGCTACGAGCAGTACTTC.

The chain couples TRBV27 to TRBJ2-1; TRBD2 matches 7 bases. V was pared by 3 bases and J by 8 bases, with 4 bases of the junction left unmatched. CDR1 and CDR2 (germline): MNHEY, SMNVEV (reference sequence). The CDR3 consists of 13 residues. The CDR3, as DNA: TGTGCCAGCAGTTTCCGGGGGGTCGATGAGCAGTTCTTC. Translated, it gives CASSFRGVDEQFF.

The DNA of the CDR3 is TGTGCCAGTAGCCTCTGGAGGTTAAATCAGCCCCAGCATTTT. Translating gives CASSLWRLNQPQHF. The V and J genes are TRBV19 and TRBJ1-5; D is unresolved. V was trimmed by 6 bases and J by 4 bases, leaving 13 bases between them. The CDR3 spans 14 residues. Germline CDR1 reads LNHDA; CDR2 reads SQIVND (reference sequence).

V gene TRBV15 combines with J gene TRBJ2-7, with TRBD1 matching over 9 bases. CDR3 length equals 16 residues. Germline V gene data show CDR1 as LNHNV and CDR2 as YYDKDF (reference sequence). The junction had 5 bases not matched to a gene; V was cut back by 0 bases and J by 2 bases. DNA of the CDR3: TGTGCCACCAGCAGAGATTACGGGACAGGGCCCTACGAGCAGTACTTC. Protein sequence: CATSRDYGTGPYEQYF.

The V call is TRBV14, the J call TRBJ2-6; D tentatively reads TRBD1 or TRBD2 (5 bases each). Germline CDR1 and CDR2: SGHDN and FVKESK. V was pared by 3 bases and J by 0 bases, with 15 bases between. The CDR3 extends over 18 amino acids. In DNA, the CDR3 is TGTGCCAGCAGCCATTCTTGGGGGATCCACTCTGGGGCCAACGTCCTGACTTTC. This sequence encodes CASSHSWGIHSGANVLTF.

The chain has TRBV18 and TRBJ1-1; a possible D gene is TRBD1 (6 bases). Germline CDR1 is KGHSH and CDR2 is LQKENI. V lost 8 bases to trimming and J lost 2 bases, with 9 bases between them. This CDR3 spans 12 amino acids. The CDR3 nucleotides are TGTGCCAGCCGGGGACAAAACACTGAAGCTTTCTTT. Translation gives CASRGQNTEAFF.

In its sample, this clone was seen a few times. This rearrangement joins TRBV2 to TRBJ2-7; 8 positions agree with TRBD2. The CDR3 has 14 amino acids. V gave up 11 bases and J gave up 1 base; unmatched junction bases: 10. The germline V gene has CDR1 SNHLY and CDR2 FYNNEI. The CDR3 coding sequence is TGTGCCCCGAGGTCCGGACTAGCATCCTACGAGCAGTACTTC. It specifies CAPRSGLASYEQYF. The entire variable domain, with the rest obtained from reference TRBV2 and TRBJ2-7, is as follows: EPEVTQTPSHQVTQMGQEVILRCVPISNHLYFYWYRQILGQKVEFLVSFYNNEISEKSEIFDDQFSVERPDGSNFTLKIRSTKLEDSAMYFCAPRSGLASYEQYFGPGTRLTVT.

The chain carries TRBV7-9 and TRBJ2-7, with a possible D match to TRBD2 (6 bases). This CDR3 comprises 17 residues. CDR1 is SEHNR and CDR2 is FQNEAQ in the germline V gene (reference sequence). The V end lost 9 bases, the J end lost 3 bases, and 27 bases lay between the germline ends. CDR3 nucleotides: TGTGCCAGTATAAGCTCGGGGGAGCGTAGCAGGATCTACGAGCAGTACTTC. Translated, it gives CASISSGERSRIYEQYF.

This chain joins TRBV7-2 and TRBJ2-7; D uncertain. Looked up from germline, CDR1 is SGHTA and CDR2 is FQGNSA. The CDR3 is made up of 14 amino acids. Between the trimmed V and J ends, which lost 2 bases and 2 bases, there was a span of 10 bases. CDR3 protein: CASSLPVITYEQYF. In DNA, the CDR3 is TGTGCCAGCAGCTTACCTGTAATCACCTACGAGCAGTACTTC.

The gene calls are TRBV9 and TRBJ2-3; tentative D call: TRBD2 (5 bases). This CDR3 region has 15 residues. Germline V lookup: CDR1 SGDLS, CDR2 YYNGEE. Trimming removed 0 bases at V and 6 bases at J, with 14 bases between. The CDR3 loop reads CASSVEWRMGDTQYF. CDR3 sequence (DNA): TGTGCCAGCAGCGTAGAATGGAGGATGGGGGATACGCAGTATTTT.

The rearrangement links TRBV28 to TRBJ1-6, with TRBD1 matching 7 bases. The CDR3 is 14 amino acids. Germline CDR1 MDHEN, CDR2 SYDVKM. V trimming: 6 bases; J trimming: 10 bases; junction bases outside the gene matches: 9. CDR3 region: CASSQGTAFSPLHF. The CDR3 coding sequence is TGTGCCAGCAGCCAGGGGACAGCGTTCTCACCCCTCCACTTT.

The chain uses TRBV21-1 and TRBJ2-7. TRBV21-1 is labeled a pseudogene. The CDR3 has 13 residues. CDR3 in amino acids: CASRGYSLRVQYF. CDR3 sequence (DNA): TGTGCCAGCAGGGGTTACTCGCTACGAGTGCAGTACTTC.

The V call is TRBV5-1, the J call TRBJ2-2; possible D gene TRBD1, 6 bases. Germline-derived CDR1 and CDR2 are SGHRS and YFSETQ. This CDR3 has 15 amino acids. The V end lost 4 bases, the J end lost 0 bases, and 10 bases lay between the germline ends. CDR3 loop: CASSPRTANTGELFF. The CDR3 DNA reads TGCGCCAGCAGCCCCAGGACAGCGAACACCGGGGAGCTGTTTTTT.

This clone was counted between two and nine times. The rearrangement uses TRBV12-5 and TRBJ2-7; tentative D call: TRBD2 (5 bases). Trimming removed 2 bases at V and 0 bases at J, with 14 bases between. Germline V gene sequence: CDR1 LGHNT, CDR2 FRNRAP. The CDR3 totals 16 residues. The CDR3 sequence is CASGLSPVTSSYEQYF. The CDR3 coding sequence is TGTGCTAGTGGTTTGTCCCCTGTTACTAGCTCCTACGAGCAGTACTTC.

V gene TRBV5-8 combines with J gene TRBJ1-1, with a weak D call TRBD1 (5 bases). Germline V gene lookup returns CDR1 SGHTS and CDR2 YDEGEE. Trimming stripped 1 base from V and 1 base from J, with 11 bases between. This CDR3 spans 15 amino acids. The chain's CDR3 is CASSLYRWGNTEAFF. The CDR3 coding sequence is TGTGCCAGCAGCTTGTACAGGTGGGGGAACACTGAAGCTTTCTTT.

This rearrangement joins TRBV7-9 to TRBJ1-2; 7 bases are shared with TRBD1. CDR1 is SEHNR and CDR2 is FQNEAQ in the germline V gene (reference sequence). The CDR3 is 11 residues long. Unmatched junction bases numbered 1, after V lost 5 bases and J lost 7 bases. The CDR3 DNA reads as TGTGCCAGCAGCACAGGGGCTGGCTACACCTTC. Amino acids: CASSTGAGYTF.

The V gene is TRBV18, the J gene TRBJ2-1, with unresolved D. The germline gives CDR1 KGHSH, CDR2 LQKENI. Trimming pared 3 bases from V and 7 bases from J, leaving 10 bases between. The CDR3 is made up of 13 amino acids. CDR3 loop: CASSPRLMNEQFF. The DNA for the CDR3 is TGTGCCAGCTCACCTCGGCTGATGAATGAGCAGTTCTTC.

CDR3 sequence: CAWSGGGVNTGELFF. The CDR3, as DNA: TGTGCCTGGAGTGGTGGCGGGGTTAACACCGGGGAGCTGTTTTTT. The chain has TRBV30 and TRBJ2-2; weak D call: TRBD2 (6 bases). Germline CDR1 GTSNPN, CDR2 SVGIG (reference sequence). Trimming took 1 base from V and 2 from J, leaving 11 bases between them. The CDR3 covers 15 residues.

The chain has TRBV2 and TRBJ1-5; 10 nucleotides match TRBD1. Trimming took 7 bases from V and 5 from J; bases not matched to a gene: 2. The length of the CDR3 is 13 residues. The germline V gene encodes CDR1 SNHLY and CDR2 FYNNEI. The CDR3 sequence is CASMGTGDQPQHF. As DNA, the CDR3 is TGTGCCAGCATGGGGACAGGGGATCAGCCCCAGCATTTT. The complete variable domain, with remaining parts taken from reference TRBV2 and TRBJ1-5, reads EPEVTQTPSHQVTQMGQEVILRCVPISNHLYFYWYRQILGQKVEFLVSFYNNEISEKSEIFDDQFSVERPDGSNFTLKIRSTKLEDSAMYFCASMGTGDQPQHFGDGTRLSIL.

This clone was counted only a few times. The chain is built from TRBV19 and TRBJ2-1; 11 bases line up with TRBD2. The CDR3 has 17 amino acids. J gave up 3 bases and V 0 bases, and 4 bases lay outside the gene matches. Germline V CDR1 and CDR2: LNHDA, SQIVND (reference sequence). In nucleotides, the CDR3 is TGTGCCAGTAGTATAGACGGGACTAGCGGTTACTACAATGAGCAGTTCTTC. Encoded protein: CASSIDGTSGYYNEQFF.

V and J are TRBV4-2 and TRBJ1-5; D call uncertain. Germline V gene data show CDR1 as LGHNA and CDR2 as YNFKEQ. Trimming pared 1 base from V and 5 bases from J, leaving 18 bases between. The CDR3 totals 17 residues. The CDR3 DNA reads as TGTGCCAGCAGCCAAGTTTGGGCAGCCCGGGTGGATCAGCCCCAGCATTTT. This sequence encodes CASSQVWAARVDQPQHF.

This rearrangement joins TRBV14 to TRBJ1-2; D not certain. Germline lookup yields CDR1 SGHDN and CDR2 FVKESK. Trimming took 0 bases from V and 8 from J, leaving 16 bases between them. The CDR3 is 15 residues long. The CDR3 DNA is TGTGCCAGCAGCCAAGAGGCCAGCCCCTTACAGGGCTACACCTTC. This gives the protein CASSQEASPLQGYTF.

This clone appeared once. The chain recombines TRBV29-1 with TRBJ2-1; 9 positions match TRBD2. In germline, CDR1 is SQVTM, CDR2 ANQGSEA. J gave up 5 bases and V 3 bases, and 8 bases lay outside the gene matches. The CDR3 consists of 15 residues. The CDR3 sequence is CSVDFRLAVNNEQFF. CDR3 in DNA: TGCAGCGTTGACTTCCGACTAGCGGTAAACAATGAGCAGTTCTTC.

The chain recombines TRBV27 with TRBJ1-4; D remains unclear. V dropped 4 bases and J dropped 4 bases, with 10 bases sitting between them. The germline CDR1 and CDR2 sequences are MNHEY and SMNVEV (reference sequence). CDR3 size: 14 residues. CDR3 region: CASSSLQSNEKLFF. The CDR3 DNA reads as TGTGCCAGCAGTTCCCTTCAAAGTAATGAAAAACTGTTTTTT. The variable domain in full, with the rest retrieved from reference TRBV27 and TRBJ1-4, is EAQVTQNPRYLITVTGKKLTVTCSQNMNHEYMSWYRQDPGLGLRQIYYSMNVEVTDKGDVPEGYKVSRKEKRNFPLILESPSPNQTSLYFCASSSLQSNEKLFFGSGTQLSVL.

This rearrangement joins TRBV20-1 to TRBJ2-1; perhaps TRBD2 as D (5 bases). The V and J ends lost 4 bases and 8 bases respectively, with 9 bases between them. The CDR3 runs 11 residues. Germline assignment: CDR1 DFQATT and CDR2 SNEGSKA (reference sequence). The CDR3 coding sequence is TGCAGTGCTACCCCGGGATATGAGCAGTTCTTC. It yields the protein CSATPGYEQFF.

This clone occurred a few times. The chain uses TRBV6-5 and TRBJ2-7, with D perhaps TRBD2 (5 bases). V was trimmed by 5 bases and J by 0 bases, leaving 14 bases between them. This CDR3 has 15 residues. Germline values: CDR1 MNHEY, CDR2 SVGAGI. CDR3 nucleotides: TGTGCCAGCAGTCTAGCCTATTGGAGCTCCTACGAGCAGTACTTC. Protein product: CASSLAYWSSYEQYF.

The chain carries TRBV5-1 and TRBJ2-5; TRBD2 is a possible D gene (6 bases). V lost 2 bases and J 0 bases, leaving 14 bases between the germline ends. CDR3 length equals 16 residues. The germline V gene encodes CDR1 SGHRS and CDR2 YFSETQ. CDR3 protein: CASSLSAGRYQETQYF. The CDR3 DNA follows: TGCGCCAGCAGCTTAAGCGCGGGAAGGTACCAAGAGACCCAGTACTTC.